This T cell receptor (beta chain) originates from a study of T cell responses to AZD1222 COVID-19 vaccine. The table came from immunoSEQ multiplex PCR; TCRdb's copy has only in-frame clones and leaves some out. The sample consists of roughly 160,000 clones, around 92% of them appearing once. This TCR derives from an adult in good health. The source material was peripheral blood, sampled on day 0 of AZD1222 vaccination.

CDR3 nucleotides: TGCGCCAGCAGCCAAGAGAAGGGCTCCTACAATGAGCAGTTCTTC. Translating gives CASSQEKGSYNEQFF. The chain links TRBV4-3 to TRBJ2-1; D gene uncertain. The V end lost 0 bases, the J end lost 0 bases, and 6 bases lay between the germline ends. The V gene's germline CDR1 is LGHNA and CDR2 YSLEER. CDR3 size: 15 residues.